Listed below are T cell receptor beta chains from one sample, sequenced in a study of shared clonotypes between healthy human individuals. TCRdb's table, derived via immunoSEQ multiplex PCR, lists solely in-frame clones and lacks some. The sample includes roughly 2,300,000 clones, 85% to 95% seen only once; the top ten take around 0.35%. The specimen sequenced was naive CD4+ T cells from PBMCs. The receptors come from a man between 18 and 35 years old in good health. Some clones in this sample may be carry-over from other donors' samples. Both conserved end residues are part of each CDR3. Fields, in order: J gene, V gene, clone size, D gene, CDR3 DNA, CDR3 protein. The D gene is left open where the match is weak. The size of a clone is reported for some rows only, either as once, few or many, or as a class for expanded clones.

TRBJ2-2	TRBV6-1	NA	NA	TGTGCCAGCAGTGAATTTGGGGGTTCGAACACCGGGGAGCTGTTTTTT	CASSEFGGSNTGELFF
TRBJ2-5	TRBV25-1	NA	NA	TGTGCCAGCAGTGAGGGGGGGGCTGGAGAGACCCAGTACTTC	CASSEGGAGETQYF
TRBJ1-1	TRBV19	NA	NA	TGTGCCAGTACTCCCAAGCGGGGACACACTGAAGCTTTCTTT	CASTPKRGHTEAFF
TRBJ2-1	TRBV7-3	NA	TRBD2	TGTGCCAGCAGCCGACTCGGGACTAGCGGGAGTAATGAGCAGTTCTTC	CASSRLGTSGSNEQFF
TRBJ1-1	TRBV29-1	NA	NA	TGCAGCGCAAGACCAATACAAGGTTTGGCTGAAGCTTTCTTT	CSARPIQGLAEAFF
TRBJ1-2	TRBV28	once	NA	TGTGCCAGCAGTCGAACCGCGGCAGGGGTCCAAACTAACTATGGCTACACCTTC	CASSRTAAGVQTNYGYTF
TRBJ2-1	TRBV6-6	NA	TRBD2	TGTGCCAGCAGTCTAGCGGGAGGGGACTACAATGAGCAGTTCTTC	CASSLAGGDYNEQFF
TRBJ2-1	TRBV7-9	NA	NA	TGTGCCAACGGAGGATACAATGAGCAGTTCTTC	CANGGYNEQFF
TRBJ2-7	TRBV5-1	NA	TRBD2	TGCGCCAGCAGCTTGGGGCTAGCGGGGGGAGTCTACGAGCAGTACTTC	CASSLGLAGGVYEQYF
TRBJ1-1	TRBV7-9	NA	NA	TGTGCCAGCAGCTTAATGGGCAGGAAAAAAAGGGAAGCTTTCTTT	CASSLMGRKKREAFF
TRBJ1-5	TRBV6-1	NA	NA	TGTGCCAGCAGTGTAGGGGGGAACAATCAGCCCCAGCATTTT	CASSVGGNNQPQHF
TRBJ2-2	TRBV7-3	NA	NA	TGTGCCAGCAGCTCTAGGGACGGGAACACCGGGGAGCTGTTTTTT	CASSSRDGNTGELFF
TRBJ2-7	TRBV29-1	once	TRBD1	TGCAGCGTTACAGGGGTCTACGAGCAGTACTTC	CSVTGVYEQYF
TRBJ1-3	TRBV28	NA	TRBD1	TGTGCCAGCAGTTCCCCCGGGACAGGGGTTTCCACCATATATTTT	CASSSPGTGVSTIYF
TRBJ2-1	TRBV28	NA	TRBD2	TGTGCCAGCAGTTTACCCCGGACTAGCGGGCCGTACAATGAGCAGTTCTTC	CASSLPRTSGPYNEQFF
TRBJ2-7	TRBV7-2	NA	NA	TGTGCCAGCAGCTTGGGGTGGGAGGAGCAGTACTTC	CASSLGWEEQYF
TRBJ2-1	TRBV7-3	NA	TRBD2	TGTGCCAGCAGCTTAACAACTAGCGGGACCTACAATGAGCAGTTCTTC	CASSLTTSGTYNEQFF
TRBJ2-7	TRBV5-1	NA	NA	TGCGCCAGCAGTCCGGACGGTCGCAGCTACTCCTACGAGCAGTACTTC	CASSPDGRSYSYEQYF
TRBJ2-7	TRBV28	NA	TRBD1	TGTGCCAGCAGGCCGGGACAGCTCTACGAGCAGTACTTC	CASRPGQLYEQYF
TRBJ2-7	TRBV28	NA	NA	TGTGCCACCCTTCGGGGAGCCTACGAGCAGTACTTC	CATLRGAYEQYF
TRBJ2-5	TRBV7-3	NA	NA	TGTGCCAGCAGCCCCGGCGGGGCCCAAGAGACCCAGTACTTC	CASSPGGAQETQYF
TRBJ1-3	TRBV6-6	NA	NA	TGTGCCAGCAGTTACTCGAGGACCGAGGAGGGAAACACCATATATTTT	CASSYSRTEEGNTIYF
TRBJ2-5	TRBV6-5	NA	TRBD1	TGTGCCAGCAGCCGACAGGGACGCGAGACCCAGTACTTC	CASSRQGRETQYF
TRBJ2-1	TRBV5-1	NA	TRBD1	TGCGCCAGCAGCTTGGCGGGACAGGACTACAATGAGCAGTTCTTC	CASSLAGQDYNEQFF
TRBJ2-5	TRBV5-4	NA	TRBD2	TGTGCCAGCAGCTTGGGGGGCGGGAGGGCCGCGGAGACCCAGTACTTC	CASSLGGGRAAETQYF
TRBJ2-5	TRBV28	NA	TRBD2	TGTGCCAGCAGCCTCCCGGGGGCGGGAGGGCGTGAGACCCAGTACTTC	CASSLPGAGGRETQYF
TRBJ2-6	TRBV19	NA	NA	TGTGCCAGTAGTATAGGCCAGTCTGGGGCCAACGTCCTGACTTTC	CASSIGQSGANVLTF
TRBJ2-7	TRBV4-2	NA	NA	TGTGCCAGCAGCCAAGTTGGCGGGAAGAGCTCCTACGAGCAGTACTTC	CASSQVGGKSSYEQYF
TRBJ2-7	TRBV5-1	NA	TRBD2	TGCGCCAGCAGCTCGGCCCCTAGCGGGAGCGCCTACGAGCAGTACTTC	CASSSAPSGSAYEQYF
TRBJ1-4	TRBV30	NA	NA	TGTGCCTGGAATTGGGGGATGGGAGAAAAACTGTTTTTT	CAWNWGMGEKLFF
TRBJ2-5	TRBV28	NA	NA	TGTGCCAGCAGTTTGAATCTCGGACAGTCCTTAAAAGAGACCCAGTACTTC	CASSLNLGQSLKETQYF
TRBJ2-1	TRBV29-1	once	NA	TGCAGCGTTGGAGAAAATGAGCAGTTCTTC	CSVGENEQFF